This TCR beta chain was recorded in a study of blood T cell repertoires in COVID-19. Study background: Donors in the United States, Italy and Spain gave samples during acute or convalescent COVID-19. T cells, B-cell-depleted T cells, or PBMCs supplied cDNA or gDNA.

Study processing details: Researchers report that nucleated cell counts were estimated from reference gene primer amplification. Clones were sequenced by immunoSEQ multiplex PCR, and TCRdb holds only the in-frame ones, with some missing. V and J calls and clone size are as listed in that table; D and trimming were resolved from the DNA. The sample gives around 100,000 clones, roughly 71% of which show up once; roughly 6% is in the top ten. Germline V gives CDR1 SGHNT, CDR2 YYREEE (reference sequence). The CDR3 extends over 15 amino acids. V lost 3 bases, J lost 0 bases, and 11 bases lay in between. The sequence derives from a man older than 75 with acute or convalescent COVID-19. Sequenced input: peripheral blood. J is TRBJ2-3 and V is TRBV5-4, with TRBD2 as a possible D gene (5 bases). DNA for the CDR3: TGTGCCAGCAGCTGGTTTGGCGGGAGCACAGATACGCAGTATTTT. Residues: CASSWFGGSTDTQYF.